Below are 32 T cell receptor beta chains sequenced from a single sample in a study of CD8+ T cells in alopecia areata. As for treatment: oral pan-JAK inhibitor, 5-10 mg twice daily. Following extraction, RNA underwent reverse transcription to cDNA, which served as the sequencing template. The table came from immunoSEQ multiplex PCR; TCRdb's copy has only in-frame clones and leaves some out. The data contain roughly 200,000 clones, around 58% of them singletons. Material: CD8+ T cells sorted from blood, obtained at week 24, from a patient treated with tofacitinib. The receptors shown here come from a human donor with alopecia areata.

The rearrangement joins TRBV6-4 to TRBJ2-1; 9 nucleotides match TRBD1. The length of the CDR3 is 15 residues. Trimming removed 4 bases from V and 6 bases from J; junction bases left unmatched: 7. Per germline, CDR1 MRHNA and CDR2 SNTAGT. CDR3 loop: CASSVRGTGFNEQFF. The CDR3 region has the DNA TGTGCCAGCAGTGTACGAGGGACAGGGTTCAATGAGCAGTTCTTC.

This clone came up once. The chain has TRBV7-9 and TRBJ1-1, with a possible D match to TRBD1 (6 bases). This CDR3 has 15 amino acids. Deletions cut 1 base from V and 1 base from J, with 10 bases between. CDR1 and CDR2 (germline): SEHNR, FQNEAQ (reference sequence). The CDR3 DNA follows: TGTGCCAGCAGCTTAGAGGACAGCCCGAACACTGAAGCTTTCTTT. Translation: CASSLEDSPNTEAFF.

The chain recombines TRBV5-4 with TRBJ2-7; no definite D call. The V end lost 4 bases, the J end lost 5 bases, and 10 bases lay between the germline ends. CDR1 is SGHNT and CDR2 is YYREEE in the germline V gene (reference sequence). The CDR3 totals 12 residues. CDR3 loop: CASSLGRNEQYF. Written as DNA, the CDR3 is TGTGCCAGCAGCCTCGGGCGGAACGAGCAGTACTTC.

This chain connects TRBV6-6 to TRBJ2-5; TRBD1 might be the D (6 bases). Germline assignment: CDR1 MNHNY and CDR2 SVGAGI (reference sequence). Trimming pared 2 bases from V and 4 bases from J, leaving 14 bases between. The CDR3 extends over 15 amino acids. The CDR3 protein is CASSYESRGGETQYF. The CDR3 nucleotides read TGTGCCAGCAGTTACGAGAGTAGAGGGGGAGAGACCCAGTACTTC.

The genes are TRBV7-9 and TRBJ1-1; D is possibly TRBD1 (5 bases). V was trimmed by 5 bases and J by 0 bases, leaving 19 bases between them. The CDR3 runs to 17 residues. The V gene's germline CDR1 is SEHNR and CDR2 FQNEAQ (reference sequence). The CDR3 sequence is CASSPRDPGLMNTEAFF. For the CDR3, the DNA is TGTGCCAGCAGCCCCCGGGACCCCGGCTTAATGAACACTGAAGCTTTCTTT.

This chain connects TRBV25-1 to TRBJ2-7; 8 bases match TRBD1. After removal of 2 bases from V and 3 bases from J, the junction contained 6 bases not matched to a gene. Germline V gene data show CDR1 as MGHDK and CDR2 as SYGVNS. The CDR3 loop spans 15 amino acids. CDR3 sequence (DNA): TGTGCCAGCAGTGAAGGACCGGGACAGGTCTACGAGCAGTACTTC. Translating gives CASSEGPGQVYEQYF.

The chain joins TRBV6-1 to TRBJ2-3; D uncertain. In germline, CDR1 is MNHNS, CDR2 SASEGT. The CDR3 is 13 amino acids. Trimming took 6 bases from V and 0 from J, leaving 7 bases between them. DNA for the CDR3: TGTGCCAGCAGAGATGGAAGCACAGATACGCAGTATTTT. Amino acids: CASRDGSTDTQYF.

The gene calls are TRBV29-1 and TRBJ2-7; D unresolved. Trimming shortened V by 3 bases and J by 2 bases, and 8 bases separated the two germline ends. The CDR3 loop spans 12 amino acids. CDR1 and CDR2 (germline): SQVTM, ANQGSEA. Here the CDR3 DNA reads TGCAGCGTTGATAACGACACCTACGAGCAGTACTTC. Protein sequence: CSVDNDTYEQYF.

This clone was seen a single time. The chain links TRBV5-5 to TRBJ1-5; D is uncertain. The CDR3 spans 15 residues. Germline CDR1 and CDR2: SGHKS and YYEKEE (reference sequence). Trimming left V 4 bases short and J 4 bases short, with 15 bases between. The CDR3 bases are TGTGCCAGCAGCCTGCGGGGTGGGGTGAATCAGCCCCAGCATTTT. Its protein product is CASSLRGGVNQPQHF. Supplemented by reference TRBV5-5 and TRBJ1-5, the full variable domain reads DAGVTQSPTHLIKTRGQQVTLRCSPISGHKSVSWYQQVLGQGPQFIFQYYEKEERGRGNFPDRFSARQFPNYSSELNVNALLLGDSALYLCASSLRGGVNQPQHFGDGTRLSIL.

This chain joins TRBV25-1 and TRBJ2-5; maybe TRBD2 (7 bases). Germline loops: CDR1 MGHDK, CDR2 SYGVNS. The CDR3 totals 11 residues. The V end was cut by 8 bases, the J end by 5 bases, with 9 bases between. DNA of the CDR3: TGTGCCAGCGGGGGGGGCGAGACCCAGTACTTC. Its protein product is CASGGGETQYF. Looking up the rest from reference TRBV25-1 and TRBJ2-5 gives the full variable domain: EADIYQTPRYLVIGTGKKITLECSQTMGHDKMYWYQQDPGMELHLIHYSYGVNSTEKGDLSSESTVSRIRTEHFPLTLESARPSHTSQYLCASGGGETQYFGPGTRLLVL.

This clone was seen only once. J is TRBJ2-7 and V is TRBV15; 8 nucleotides align to TRBD2. Unmatched junction bases numbered 6, after V lost 0 bases and J lost 2 bases. Germline V gives CDR1 LNHNV, CDR2 YYDKDF (reference sequence). The CDR3 loop spans 16 amino acids. The CDR3 region is CATSRDLSGGTYEQYF. The CDR3 bases are TGTGCCACCAGCAGAGATTTGTCGGGGGGGACCTACGAGCAGTACTTC.

The chain links TRBV7-2 to TRBJ2-1; 9 bases match TRBD2. J was trimmed by 7 bases and V by 2 bases; bases with no gene match: 12. The CDR3 extends over 17 amino acids. Germline loops: CDR1 SGHTA, CDR2 FQGNSA. CDR3 DNA: TGTGCCAGCAGCTTAACCCATGCGGGGGGGCCGGGTAATGAGCAGTTCTTC. Its protein product is CASSLTHAGGPGNEQFF.

The table lists this clone with a few counts. The rearrangement links TRBV12-5 to TRBJ2-3; D not resolved. The CDR3 consists of 11 residues. CDR1 is LGHNT, CDR2 FRNRAP, per germline. V lost 2 bases to trimming and J lost 5 bases, with 2 bases between them. CDR3 sequence reads: CASGLQDTQYF. As DNA, the CDR3 is TGTGCTAGTGGTTTGCAAGATACGCAGTATTTT.

This chain links TRBV10-3 with TRBJ1-2, with D hard to call. V lost 8 bases, J lost 6 bases, and 4 bases lay in between. The length of the CDR3 is 9 residues. Germline V lookup: CDR1 ENHRY, CDR2 SYGVKD. The CDR3 DNA is TGTGCCATCGGGAATGGCTACACCTTC. As protein: CAIGNGYTF.

The rearrangement joins TRBV14 to TRBJ2-7; 12 nucleotides agree with TRBD2. Germline V gives CDR1 SGHDN, CDR2 FVKESK. Trimming took 6 bases from V and 6 from J; bases not matched to a gene: 6. This CDR3 is 14 amino acids long. CDR3 region: CASSPTSGGREQYF. DNA for the CDR3: TGTGCCAGCAGTCCGACTAGCGGGGGCCGCGAGCAGTACTTC.

The chain carries TRBV2 and TRBJ2-6; unclear D gene. Germline V lookup: CDR1 SNHLY, CDR2 FYNNEI. V was shortened by 4 bases and J by 1 base, with 8 bases between the two germline ends. The CDR3 length is 15 residues. The CDR3 DNA is TGTGCCAGCAGTGTAGGGATGTCTGGGGCCAACGTCCTGACTTTC. This sequence encodes CASSVGMSGANVLTF. Supplemented by reference TRBV2 and TRBJ2-6, the full variable domain reads EPEVTQTPSHQVTQMGQEVILRCVPISNHLYFYWYRQILGQKVEFLVSFYNNEISEKSEIFDDQFSVERPDGSNFTLKIRSTKLEDSAMYFCASSVGMSGANVLTFGAGSRLTVL.

As to this clone: Other DNA sequences from this sample encode an identical CDR3 as well. The rearrangement uses TRBV6-5 and TRBJ1-3, with D uncertain. Trimming stripped 2 bases from V and 2 bases from J, with 7 bases between. CDR3 length: 14 residues. Germline CDR1 and CDR2: MNHEY and SVGAGI. CDR3 protein: CASSYGRAGNTIYF. The CDR3 DNA follows: TGTGCCAGCAGTTACGGGAGAGCTGGAAACACCATATATTTT.

This clone was detected only once. The chain carries TRBV19 and TRBJ2-1; D not resolved. The germline CDR1 and CDR2 sequences are LNHDA and SQIVND (reference sequence). The CDR3 is 15 amino acids. V shed 5 bases and J shed 6 bases, with 17 bases lying between them. The CDR3 nucleotides read TGTGCCAGTAGTCCCTACTCAGTAGGTGGCAATGAGCAGTTCTTC. This gives the protein CASSPYSVGGNEQFF.

This clone was found a few times. The chain couples TRBV29-1 to TRBJ2-1; D unclear. V shed 6 bases and J shed 6 bases, with 12 bases lying between them. Germline V gives CDR1 SQVTM, CDR2 ANQGSEA. The CDR3 totals 12 residues. CDR3 residues: CSVVKGINEQFF. The CDR3 region has the DNA TGCAGCGTAGTGAAAGGGATCAATGAGCAGTTCTTC.

This clone was seen only a few times. The V call is TRBV7-9, the J call TRBJ2-7, with D possibly TRBD2 on 5 matching bases. Trimming shortened V by 7 bases and J by 2 bases, and 12 bases separated the two germline ends. Germline assignment: CDR1 SEHNR and CDR2 FQNEAQ (reference sequence). The length of the CDR3 is 13 residues. In DNA, the CDR3 is TGTGCCAGCACCCCAGCCGGGGCCTACGAGCAGTACTTC. Protein: CASTPAGAYEQYF.

The rearrangement joins TRBV13 to TRBJ2-6; D call uncertain. The ends were cut back, 3 bases at V and 1 base at J, with 10 bases in the middle. Germline V gene data show CDR1 as PRHDT and CDR2 as FYEKMQ (reference sequence). This CDR3 has 16 amino acids. As DNA, the CDR3 is TGTGCCAGCAGCTTTCCGGAAGCATCTGGGGCCAACGTCCTGACTTTC. This sequence encodes CASSFPEASGANVLTF.

The gene calls are TRBV7-9 and TRBJ2-1, with D unclear. This CDR3 has 15 residues. Germline V gene data show CDR1 as SEHNR and CDR2 as FQNEAQ (reference sequence). The V gene lost 5 bases and the J gene lost 4 bases, with 15 bases spanning the gap. CDR3 residues: CASSPGPPDYNEQFF. For the CDR3, the DNA is TGTGCCAGCAGCCCCGGCCCTCCTGATTACAATGAGCAGTTCTTC.

This clone has more than one count but fewer than ten. The gene calls are TRBV23-1 and TRBJ2-7, with D tentatively TRBD2 (5 bases). TRBV23-1 is recorded as an ORF, its role being uncertain. This CDR3 has 11 amino acids. Trimming removed 4 bases from V and 5 bases from J, with 6 bases in between. CDR3 in DNA: TGCGCCAGCAGTCTCGGGGACGAGCAGTACTTC. Its protein is CASSLGDEQYF.

This chain uses TRBV4-1 with TRBJ2-7, with 8 bases lining up with TRBD1. In germline, CDR1 is MGHRA, CDR2 YSYEKL. This CDR3 has 15 residues. The V gene end was trimmed by 0 bases and the J gene end by 5 bases; junction bases not matched to a gene: 6. The CDR3 sequence: CASSQDRGTGDEQYF. CDR3 coding DNA: TGCGCCAGCAGCCAAGATCGGGGGACAGGAGACGAGCAGTACTTC.

This clone came up a few times. One junction end disagrees with the germline gene, perhaps due to a read error. The chain is built from TRBV7-7 and TRBJ2-5, with a weak D call TRBD2 (6 bases). The CDR3 is made up of 16 amino acids. Germline CDR1 SSHAT, CDR2 FNYEAQ (reference sequence). The CDR3 protein is CASSLRPGGAEETQYF. CDR3 nucleotides: TGTGCTAGCAGCTTACGCCCCGGAGGGGCCGAAGAGACCCAGTACTTC.

This clone was seen a few times. This rearrangement joins TRBV7-9 to TRBJ2-1; no reliable D call. This CDR3 has 13 amino acids. Between the trimmed V and J ends, which lost 4 bases and 5 bases, there was a span of 9 bases. Germline CDR1 and CDR2: SEHNR and FQNEAQ (reference sequence). CDR3 amino acids: CASSSSSHNEQFF. CDR3 DNA sequence: TGTGCCAGCAGCTCTTCTAGTCACAATGAGCAGTTCTTC.

This clone was detected once. Different DNA sequences within this sample yield the same CDR3. This chain uses TRBV30 with TRBJ2-7; D unresolved. Trimming removed 1 base at V and 3 bases at J, with 7 bases between. The CDR3 spans 12 residues. Germline assignment: CDR1 GTSNPN and CDR2 SVGIG (reference sequence). CDR3: CAWSEVSYEQYF. The CDR3, as DNA: TGTGCCTGGAGTGAGGTCAGCTACGAGCAGTACTTC.

This clone has a single count. J is TRBJ2-2 and V is TRBV14; D ambiguous. Germline V gives CDR1 SGHDN, CDR2 FVKESK. This CDR3 is 13 amino acids long. Trimming pared 0 bases from V and 7 bases from J, leaving 6 bases between. Here the CDR3 DNA reads TGTGCCAGCAGCCAAGATCTAAACGGGGAGCTGTTTTTT. Translating it yields CASSQDLNGELFF. Full variable domain (remainder filled in from reference TRBV14 and TRBJ2-2): EAGVTQFPSHSVIEKGQTVTLRCDPISGHDNLYWYRRVMGKEIKFLLHFVKESKQDESGMPNNRFLAERTGGTYSTLKVQPAELEDSGVYFCASSQDLNGELFFGEGSRLTVL.

The CDR3 DNA reads as TGTGCCAGCAGCCAACGGGGGGGCTCCTACAATGAGCAGTTCTTC. Translation gives CASSQRGGSYNEQFF. This chain connects TRBV14 to TRBJ2-1, with 8 bases lining up with TRBD2. The CDR3 spans 15 residues. Germline V gives CDR1 SGHDN, CDR2 FVKESK. V gave up 2 bases and J gave up 0 bases; unmatched junction bases: 0.

The chain has TRBV4-1 and TRBJ1-5; D is undetermined. Trimming took off 1 base at V and 6 bases at J, with 7 bases between the two ends. Germline-derived CDR1 and CDR2 are MGHRA and YSYEKL. The CDR3 loop spans 13 amino acids. In nucleotides, the CDR3 is TGCGCCAGCAGCCAAGTGGCGGGTCAGCCCCAGCATTTT. Protein: CASSQVAGQPQHF.

This chain links TRBV7-3 with TRBJ2-2, with TRBD1 as a possible D gene (5 bases). The germline gives CDR1 SGHTA, CDR2 FQGTGA. CDR3 size: 14 residues. Deletions cut 3 bases from V and 1 base from J, with 6 bases between. In nucleotides, the CDR3 is TGTGCCAGCAGCTTCGGACAGAACACCGGGGAGCTGTTTTTT. It yields the protein CASSFGQNTGELFF. The whole variable domain, remainder taken from reference TRBV7-3 and TRBJ2-2, is GAGVSQTPSNKVTEKGKYVELRCDPISGHTALYWYRQSLGQGPEFLIYFQGTGAADDSGLPNDRFFAVRPEGSVSTLKIQRTERGDSAVYLCASSFGQNTGELFFGEGSRLTVL.

This rearrangement joins TRBV2 to TRBJ1-1, with a weak D call TRBD1 (6 bases). CDR3 length: 13 amino acids. CDR1 and CDR2 (germline): SNHLY, FYNNEI. Between the trimmed V and J ends, which lost 5 bases and 3 bases, there was a span of 10 bases. CDR3 residues: CASSLDSYTEAFF. The CDR3 nucleotides read TGTGCCAGCAGTCTGGACAGCTACACTGAAGCTTTCTTT. Full variable domain (remainder filled in from reference TRBV2 and TRBJ1-1): EPEVTQTPSHQVTQMGQEVILRCVPISNHLYFYWYRQILGQKVEFLVSFYNNEISEKSEIFDDQFSVERPDGSNFTLKIRSTKLEDSAMYFCASSLDSYTEAFFGQGTRLTVV.